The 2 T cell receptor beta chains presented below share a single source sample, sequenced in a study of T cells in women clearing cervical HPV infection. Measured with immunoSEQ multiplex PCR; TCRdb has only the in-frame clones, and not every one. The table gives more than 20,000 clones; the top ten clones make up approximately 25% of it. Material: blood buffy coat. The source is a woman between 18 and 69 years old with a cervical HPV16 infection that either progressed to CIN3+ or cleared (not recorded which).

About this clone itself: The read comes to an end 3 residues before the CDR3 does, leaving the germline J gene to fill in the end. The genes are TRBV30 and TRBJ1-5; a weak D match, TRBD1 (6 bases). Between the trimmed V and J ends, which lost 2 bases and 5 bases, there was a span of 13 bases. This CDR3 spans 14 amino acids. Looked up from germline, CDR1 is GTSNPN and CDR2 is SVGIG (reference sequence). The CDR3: CAWSQTTGYQPQHF. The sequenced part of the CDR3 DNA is TGTGCCTGGAGTCAAACTACAGGGTATCAGCCC.

CDR3: CASSVANTGELFF. CDR3 DNA, as far as it was read: TGTGCCAGTTCTGTAGCGAACACCGGGGAG. The chain joins TRBV19 to TRBJ2-2; no clear D gene. Sequencing ends 3 residues short of the CDR3 end; the germline J gene provides the rest. Trimming took 8 bases from V and 0 from J, leaving 7 bases between them. The CDR3 has 13 residues. Germline V gene lookup returns CDR1 LNHDA and CDR2 SQIVND (reference sequence).